The clone carrying this T cell receptor (beta chain) was counted at least ten times. This specimen belongs to a study of CD8+CD57+ T cells in acquired aplastic anemia. V gave up 7 bases and J gave up 1 base, with 14 bases separating them. The germline V gene has CDR1 LNHDA and CDR2 SQIVND (reference sequence). The CDR3 length is 15 residues. Both TCR beta VDJ combination and CDR3 sequence profiling were carried out. Genomic DNA was the template for this profiling. TCRdb reprocessed the reads with MiXCR, giving one entry per CDR3 protein. This sample yields under 500,000 distinct CDR3 sequences, of which around 30% are seen a single time; nearly 0.85% belongs to the top ten. Individuals selected for sequencing had exhibited CD8+CD57+ cell expansion on flow cytometry.

The specimen was sorted CD4+, CD8+, or CD8+CD57+ T cells (not recorded which) from PBMCs. This TCR was sampled from a human donor with aplastic anemia. The V call is TRBV19, the J call TRBJ1-5; possible D gene TRBD1, 5 bases. The CDR3 bases are TGTGCCAGTACGGGGCTTGAAACGAGCAATCAGCCCCAGCATTTT. It is translated as CASTGLETSNQPQHF.